The clone carrying this T cell receptor (delta chain) appeared many times. Antigen: not known. This sequence is one base from a far larger clone and is likely a read error. Because the CDR3's place on the DNA is in doubt, the DNA is left out and the CDR3 is given as listed by TCRdb. The sample originates from a study of γδ T cells in repeated Plasmodium falciparum infection. General observations from the study: Malian children's Vdelta2-negative repertoires appeared more expanded and less diverse than Australians'. Over time and infection, Vgamma9/Vdelta2+ repertoires remained highly stable and polyclonal.

Flow sorting of PBMC yielded separate Vgamma9/Vdelta2+ and Vdelta2-negative gammadelta T cell populations for bulk repertoire analysis. Germline values: CDR1 TSWWSYY, CDR2 QGS. The CDR3 sequence runs 22 residues, both termini included. TCRdb re-called clones from the multiplex PCR reads using CATT. Of 45,000 to 70,000 delta-chain clones in the sample, over 1.5% were seen once. The J gene is TRDJ1, the V gene TRDV1; TRDD3, the table's D call, was not compared with the DNA. Sample: gamma-delta T cells from blood. The sequence was collected from a pool of human donors (malaria-infected and uninfected, not separated). The CDR3 is CALGETSWYWGMGIPYTDKLIF.